The clone carrying this T cell receptor (beta chain) was found a few times. Antigen: not known. This sample stems from a study of OX40 agonist ivuxolimab in advanced cancers. Points from the study as a whole: A proportion of nonresponders additionally exhibited low normalized T-cell clonal expansion. Among T cells, CD8+ cells averaged more expanded clones than CD4+ cells. By week 6 at 0.1 to 3.0 mg/kg, blood CD4+ and CD8+ T cells had expanded clonally.

In germline, CDR1 is MNHEY, CDR2 SVGAGI. Between the trimmed V and J ends, which lost 0 bases and 4 bases, there was a span of 6 bases. This CDR3 comprises 13 residues. The data were produced by immunoSEQ multiplex PCR, yet TCRdb's version contains in-frame clones alone and is incomplete. Of tens of thousands of clones listed, around 85% are singletons. This specimen was CD4+ or CD8+ T cells sorted from blood, taken in a trial of the OX40 agonist ivuxolimab. The TCR comes from an adult with an advanced solid tumor such as melanoma, head and neck, liver or kidney cancer. The genes are TRBV6-5 and TRBJ1-1; D is uncertain. CDR3 protein: CASSYSMGTEAFF. The DNA for the CDR3 is TGTGCCAGCAGTTACTCCATGGGCACTGAAGCTTTCTTT.